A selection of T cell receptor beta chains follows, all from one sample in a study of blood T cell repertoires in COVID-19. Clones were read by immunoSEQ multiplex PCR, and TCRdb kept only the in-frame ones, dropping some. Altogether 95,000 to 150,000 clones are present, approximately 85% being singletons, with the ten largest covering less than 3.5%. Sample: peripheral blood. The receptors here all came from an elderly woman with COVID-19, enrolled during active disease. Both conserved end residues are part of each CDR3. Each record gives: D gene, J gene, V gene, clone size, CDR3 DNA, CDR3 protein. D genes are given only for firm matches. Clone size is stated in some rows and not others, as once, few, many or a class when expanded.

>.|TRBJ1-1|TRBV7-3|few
TGTGCCAGCAGCTTAAAAGCGGTCGCCTCTGGCTTTTGGGCTGAAGCTTTCTTT
CASSLKAVASGFWAEAFF
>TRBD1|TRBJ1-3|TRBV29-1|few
TGCAGCGTTGAGGGACAGGGCAAAAACACCATATATTTT
CSVEGQGKNTIYF
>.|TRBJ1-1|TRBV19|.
TGTGCCAGTAGTATCACCCCCCAGGGTAAATCGCTTCGGGCTTTCTTT
CASSITPQGKSLRAFF
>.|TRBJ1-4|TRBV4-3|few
TGCGCCAGCAGCCAAGAACAGCCGAATGAAAAACTGTTTTTT
CASSQEQPNEKLFF
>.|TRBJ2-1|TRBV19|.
TGTGCCACCGTTTCTAATCCACCTTCCTCCTACAATGAGCAGTTCTTC
CATVSNPPSSYNEQFF
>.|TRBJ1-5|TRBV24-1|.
TGTGCCACCAGTGAGACAGGACCCAATCAGCCCCAGCATTTT
CATSETGPNQPQHF
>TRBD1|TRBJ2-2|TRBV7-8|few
TGTGCCAGCAGTTCAACTACGGGACAGAGGAACACCGGGGAGCTGTTTTTT
CASSSTTGQRNTGELFF
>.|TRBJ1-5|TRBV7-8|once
TGTGCCAGCAGCTTAGTGGGAGGGGGTAGGCAGCCCCAGCATTTT
CASSLVGGGRQPQHF
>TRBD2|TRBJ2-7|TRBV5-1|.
TGCGCCAGCAGCTTGGTAGCGGGAGGTTCCGACGAGCAGTACTTC
CASSLVAGGSDEQYF
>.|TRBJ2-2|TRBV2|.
TGTGCCAGCAGTGAGACTAGTCCGAACACCGGGGAGCTGTTTTTT
CASSETSPNTGELFF
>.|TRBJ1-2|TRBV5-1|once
TGCGCCAGCAGCTTGGACGGTATAAACTATGGCTACACCTTC
CASSLDGINYGYTF
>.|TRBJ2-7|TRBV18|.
TGTGCCAGCTCCCCTCCCCAGGGGTTGCACGAGCAGTACTTC
CASSPPQGLHEQYF
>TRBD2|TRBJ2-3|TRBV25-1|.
TGTGCCAGCATAGGACTAGCGGGGTACACAGATACGCAGTATTTT
CASIGLAGYTDTQYF
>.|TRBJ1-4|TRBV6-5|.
TGTGCCAGCAGGAAGGACAGAGGGACTAATGAAAAACTGTTTTTT
CASRKDRGTNEKLFF
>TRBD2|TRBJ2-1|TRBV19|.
TGTGCCAGTATCAAATCGACTAGCGGGGACTACAATGAGCAGTTCTTC
CASIKSTSGDYNEQFF
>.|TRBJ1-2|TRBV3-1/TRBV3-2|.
TGTGCCAGCAGCACCCGGGAGAAACCTGGGTATGGCTACACCTTC
CASSTREKPGYGYTF
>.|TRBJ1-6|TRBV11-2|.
TGTGCCAGCAGCTTGCGACTTCATGGAAGCTCCTATAATTCACCCCTCCACTTT
CASSLRLHGSSYNSPLHF
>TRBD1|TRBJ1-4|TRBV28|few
TGTGCCAGCAGTTTTTTACAGGGGGGAGAAAAACTGTTTTTT
CASSFLQGGEKLFF
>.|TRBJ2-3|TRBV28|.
TGTGCCAGTCCAAAGTCCCGGACTGCTCTGGATACGCAGTATTTT
CASPKSRTALDTQYF
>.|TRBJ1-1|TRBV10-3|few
TGTGCCATCAGTGAGTCTGGACGGACTAACACTGAAGCTTTCTTT
CAISESGRTNTEAFF
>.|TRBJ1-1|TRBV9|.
TGTGCCAGCAGCGTTTTTCCAGAGAACACTGAAGCTTTCTTT
CASSVFPENTEAFF
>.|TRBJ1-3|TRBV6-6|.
TGTGCCAGCCTCACAGGCGCCTCTGGAAACACCATATATTTT
CASLTGASGNTIYF
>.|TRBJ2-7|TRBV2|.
TGTGCCAGCAGAGCCGACTGGCCGAGCTCCTACGAGCAGTACTTC
CASRADWPSSYEQYF
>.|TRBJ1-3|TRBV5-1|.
TGCGCCAGCAGCCGCGACAGGAGCTCTGGAAACACCATATATTTT
CASSRDRSSGNTIYF
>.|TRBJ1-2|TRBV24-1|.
TGTGCCACCAGTGACCCTGGACAGCCGGCTGGCTACACCTTC
CATSDPGQPAGYTF
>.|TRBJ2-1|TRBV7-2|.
TGTGCCAGCAGCTTCCGACTAGGACGAATGGGCGATGAGCAGTTCTTC
CASSFRLGRMGDEQFF
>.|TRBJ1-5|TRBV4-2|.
TGTGCCAGCAGCCAAGAAAAGGCAGGGTTCAATCAGCCCCAGCATTTT
CASSQEKAGFNQPQHF
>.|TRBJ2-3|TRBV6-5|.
TGTGCGGGGGGTGGGACCAGGGCCTCGGATACGCAGTATTTT
CAGGGTRASDTQYF
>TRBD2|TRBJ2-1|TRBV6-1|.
TGTGCCAGCAGTGAAGTTGTTAGCGGGAGTTGGAATGAGCAGTTCTTC
CASSEVVSGSWNEQFF
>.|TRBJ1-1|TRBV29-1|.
TGCAGCGTACAGGGTGGGTCTGAAGCTTTCTTT
CSVQGGSEAFF
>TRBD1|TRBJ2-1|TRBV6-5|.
TGTGCCAGCAGATACCCAGGGGGTTCTGAGCAGTTCTTC
CASRYPGGSEQFF
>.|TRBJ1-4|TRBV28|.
TGTGCCACCGTGGCGGGGGCGCAAGAAAAACTGTTTTTT
CATVAGAQEKLFF
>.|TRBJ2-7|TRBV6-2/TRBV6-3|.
TGTGCCAGCAGTTACCCTTCATTGAGCTACGAGCAGTACTTC
CASSYPSLSYEQYF
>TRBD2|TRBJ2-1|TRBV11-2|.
TGTGCCAGCAGCCCCCTTCTAGCGGGGTACTACAATGAGCAGTTCTTC
CASSPLLAGYYNEQFF
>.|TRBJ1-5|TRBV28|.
TGTGCCAGCAGTTCTACAGCTATCAATCAGCCCCAGCATTTT
CASSSTAINQPQHF
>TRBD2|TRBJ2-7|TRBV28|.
TGTGCCAGCAGTTTAGCGGGAGCTGGTTACGAGCAGTACTTC
CASSLAGAGYEQYF
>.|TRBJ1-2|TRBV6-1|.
TGTGCCAGCAGTGAAAGGAATGGAGGGTCAGGCTACACCTTC
CASSERNGGSGYTF
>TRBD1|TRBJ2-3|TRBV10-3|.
TGTGCCATCAGTGGAATAAGCGGGACAGGGCCTAGCACAGATACGCAGTATTTT
CAISGISGTGPSTDTQYF
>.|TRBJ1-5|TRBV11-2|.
TGTGCCAGCAGCTTAGGACAGTTTAGCAATCAGCCCCAGCATTTT
CASSLGQFSNQPQHF
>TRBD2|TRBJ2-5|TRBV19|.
TGTGCCAGTAGTCCTCGACTAGCGGGAGTGGGAAACCAAGAGACCCAGTACTTC
CASSPRLAGVGNQETQYF
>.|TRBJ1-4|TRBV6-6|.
TGTGCCAGCAGTTACGACGGGCCGGGGGAAAAACTGTTTTTT
CASSYDGPGEKLFF
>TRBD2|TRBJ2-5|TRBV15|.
TGTGCCACCAGCACCGGCCAGGGCGGGAGGGCCGGAGAGACCCAGTACTTC
CATSTGQGGRAGETQYF
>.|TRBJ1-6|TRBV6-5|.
TGTGCCAGCACCTCAGGGCTTAAGCATTCACCCCTCCACTTT
CASTSGLKHSPLHF
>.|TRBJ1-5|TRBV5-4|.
TGTGCCAGCAGCTTGGGAGGGACATCGAATCAGCCCCAGCATTTT
CASSLGGTSNQPQHF
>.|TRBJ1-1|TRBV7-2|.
TGTGCCAGCAGCCAACGACAGGCCTCGAACACTGAAGCTTTCTTT
CASSQRQASNTEAFF
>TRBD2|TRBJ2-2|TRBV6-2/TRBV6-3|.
TGTGCCAGCAGCCTCGGACTAGCGGGGGTATTCACCGGGGAGCTGTTTTTT
CASSLGLAGVFTGELFF
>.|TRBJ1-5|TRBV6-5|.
TGTGCCAGCAGTTACTCCCCCGCCAGGGAGGTGGCCCAGCATTTT
CASSYSPAREVAQHF
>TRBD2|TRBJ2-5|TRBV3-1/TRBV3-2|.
TGTGCCAGCAGCCAAGCTCGCGGACTAGCGGGAAAAGAGACCCAGTACTTC
CASSQARGLAGKETQYF
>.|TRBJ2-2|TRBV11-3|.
TGTGCCAGCAGCTTCCTGGGAGTTAACCCCGGGGAGCTGTTTTTT
CASSFLGVNPGELFF
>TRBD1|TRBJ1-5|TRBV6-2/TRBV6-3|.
TGTGCCAGCAGTTACTCGATCTCGGGACAGGGGACTTATAGCAATCAGCCCCAGCATTTT
CASSYSISGQGTYSNQPQHF
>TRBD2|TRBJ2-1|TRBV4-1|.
TGCGCCAGCAGCCAAGAGCAGCGGGGGGCCTACAATGAGCAGTTCTTC
CASSQEQRGAYNEQFF
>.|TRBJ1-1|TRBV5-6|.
TGTGCCAGCAGCTTGGAGGGAGGCTCGGTTGAAGCTTTCTTT
CASSLEGGSVEAFF
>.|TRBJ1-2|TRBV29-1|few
TGCAGCTTGTTGGGGGCTTGGGGCTACACCTTC
CSLLGAWGYTF